These 2 T cell receptor beta chains share one sample of origin, sequenced in a study of shared clonotypes between healthy human individuals. CD45RO-negative, CCR7-positively selected cells formed the naive CD8 fraction, excluding terminally differentiated effector memory CD45RA+ cells. Sequencing used immunoSEQ multiplex PCR; TCRdb keeps in-frame clones, though not all of them. This table has about 2 million clones, approximately 94% appearing once. Sequenced material: naive CD8+ T cells sorted from blood. The receptors come from a man younger than 35 in good health.

The rearrangement joins TRBV27 to TRBJ2-7; TRBD1 matches at 7 bases. The CDR3 totals 16 residues. V was clipped by 4 bases and J by 2 bases; unmatched bases: 11. Germline assignment: CDR1 MNHEY and CDR2 SMNVEV (reference sequence). Written as DNA, the CDR3 is TGTGCCAGCAGTTGGTTTCCGCCGCAGGGGGCCTACGAGCAGTACTTC. This encodes CASSWFPPQGAYEQYF.

V is TRBV4-1 and J is TRBJ2-7; either TRBD1 or TRBD2 may supply D (5 bases each). The V end lost 0 bases, the J end lost 1 base, and 19 bases lay between the germline ends. The CDR3 runs to 18 residues. Germline V gives CDR1 MGHRA, CDR2 YSYEKL. In DNA form, the CDR3 reads TGCGCCAGCAGCCAAGACTGGGTCGGGGCAGTCGCTTCCTACGAGCAGTACTTC. This encodes CASSQDWVGAVASYEQYF.